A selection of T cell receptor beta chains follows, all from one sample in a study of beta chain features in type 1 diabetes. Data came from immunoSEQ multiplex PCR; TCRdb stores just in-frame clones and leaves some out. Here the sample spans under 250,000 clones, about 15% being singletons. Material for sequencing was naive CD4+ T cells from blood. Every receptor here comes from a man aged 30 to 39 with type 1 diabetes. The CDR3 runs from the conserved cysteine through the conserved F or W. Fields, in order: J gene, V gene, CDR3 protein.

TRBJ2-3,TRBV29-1,CSGDWSTDTQYF
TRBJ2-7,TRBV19,CASSTLAGIEQYF
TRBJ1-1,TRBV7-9,CASSEGQNTEAFF
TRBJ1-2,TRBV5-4,CASSLVQGNGYTF
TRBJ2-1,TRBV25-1,CASSIGTSGPMAEQFF
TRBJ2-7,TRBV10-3,CAISGQGEQYF
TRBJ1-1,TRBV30,CAWSAQGGEAFF
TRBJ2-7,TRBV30,CAWNGKTSYEQYF
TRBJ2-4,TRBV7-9,CASSLGQALAKNIQYF
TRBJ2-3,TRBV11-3,CASSSLFTGDTQYF
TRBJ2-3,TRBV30,CAWSVLADTQYF
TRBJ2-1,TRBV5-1,CASSLAGGPHNEQFF
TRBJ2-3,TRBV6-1,CASSELAGNTQYF
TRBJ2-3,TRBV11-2,CASSLVGEAQYF
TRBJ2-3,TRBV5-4,CASSLTGTDTQYF
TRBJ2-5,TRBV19,CASSMGQGAETQYF
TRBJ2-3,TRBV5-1,CASSLAPREADTQYF
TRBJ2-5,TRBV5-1,CASSYLAGEETQYF
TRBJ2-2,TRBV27,CATREEPGELFF
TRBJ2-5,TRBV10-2,CASSEPRRGETQYF
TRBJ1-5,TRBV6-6,CASSYDRAGGQPQHF
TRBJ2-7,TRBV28,CASSSGQGYEQYF
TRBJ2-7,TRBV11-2,CASSSSGTSGGEQYF
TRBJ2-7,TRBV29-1,CSVEVSPQLPLDF
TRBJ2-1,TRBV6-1,CASSDRIYNEQFF
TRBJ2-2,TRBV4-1,CASSQDTLWGLADHLNTGELFF
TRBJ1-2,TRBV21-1,CASPQGCGGYTF
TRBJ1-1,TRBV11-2,CASLGATEAFF
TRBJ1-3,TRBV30,CAWSGDSSGNTIYF
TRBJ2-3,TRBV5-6,CASSLYQGSTDTQYF
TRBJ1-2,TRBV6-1,CATRLQFNYGYTF
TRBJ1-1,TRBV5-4,CASSFGQGYTEAFF
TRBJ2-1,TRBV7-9,CASSTSGPDEQFF
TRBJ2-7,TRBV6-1,CASIAGGTYEQYF
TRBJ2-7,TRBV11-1,CASSKDTEEFYEQYF
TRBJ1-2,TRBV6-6,CASSSTGLYGYTF
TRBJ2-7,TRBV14,CASSQWGLAGGSYEQYF
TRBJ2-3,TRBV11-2,CASSLEGRNTDTQYF
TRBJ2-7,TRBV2,CASRPEGLAGGFYEQYF
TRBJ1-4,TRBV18,CASSPDRRNEKLFF
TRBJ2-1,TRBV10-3,CAIRDGSSYNEQFF
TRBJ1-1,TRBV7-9,CASRPRQSMNTEAFF
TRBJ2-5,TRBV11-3,CASSLGQKETQYF
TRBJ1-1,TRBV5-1,CASSLAGDRSEAFF
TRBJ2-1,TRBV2,CASRASGSTLYNEQFF